These 14 T cell receptor beta chains came from one sample sequenced in a study of graft-versus-host responses after intestinal transplantation. CFSE-labeled responder cells (roughly 200,000) were plated with roughly 200,000 irradiated, violet-dye-labeled stimulator cells. Method: immunoSEQ multiplex PCR; TCRdb's copy keeps in-frame clones and lacks some. Of about 7,000 clones in the sample, about a third were seen once. Material: alloreactive CD8+ T cells from a mixed lymphocyte reaction culture, obtained before transplantation. Sample subset: CFSE-low proliferating T cells sorted from roughly six-day pre-transplant mixed lymphocyte reaction (GvH or HvG direction). The receptors derive from a human patient who was an organ donor for intestinal transplantation.

The chain combines TRBV9 with TRBJ2-1; perhaps TRBD2 as D (5 bases). This CDR3 is built from 15 residues. Germline lookup yields CDR1 SGDLS and CDR2 YYNGEE. V lost 0 bases, J lost 8 bases, and 15 bases lay in between. CDR3 in DNA: TGTGCCAGCAGCGTAGCGGGATGGCTTAACGATGAGCAGTTCTTC. This gives the protein CASSVAGWLNDEQFF.

This clone ranks as medium-sized (0.01 to 0.1%). The chain combines TRBV5-8 with TRBJ1-1; D is possibly TRBD1 (6 bases). The germline CDR1 and CDR2 sequences are SGHTS and YDEGEE. This CDR3 spans 14 amino acids. V was trimmed by 4 bases and J by 0 bases, leaving 10 bases between them. CDR3 protein: CASSRDTLNTEAFF. The CDR3 DNA follows: TGTGCCAGCAGCCGGGACACCCTGAACACTGAAGCTTTCTTT. Full variable domain (remainder filled in from reference TRBV5-8 and TRBJ1-1): EAGVTQSPTHLIKTRGQQATLRCSPISGHTSVYWYQQALGLGLQFLLWYDEGEERNRGNFPPRFSGRQFPNYSSELNVNALELEDSALYLCASSRDTLNTEAFFGQGTRLTVV.

This clone was seen repeatedly, ten times or more. The junction shows a germline mismatch at one end, possibly a read error. Other nucleotide sequences from this sample produce the same CDR3. The DNA for the CDR3 is TGTGCCAGCAGCTTCGGGACAGGGACTCACGAGCAGTACTTC. Amino acid sequence: CASSFGTGTHEQYF. The chain uses TRBV5-1 and TRBJ2-7; 9 bases are shared with TRBD1. Germline CDR1 reads SGHRS; CDR2 reads YFSETQ. CDR3 length: 14 residues. Variable domain in full (rest from reference TRBV5-1 and TRBJ2-7): KAGVTQTPRYLIKTRGQQVTLSCSPISGHRSVSWYQQTPGQGLQFLFEYFSETQRNKGNFPGRFSGRQFSNSRSEMNVSTLELGDSALYLCASSFGTGTHEQYFGPGTRLTVT.

The chain is built from TRBV4-3 and TRBJ2-1; 8 nucleotides line up with TRBD2. Germline-derived CDR1 and CDR2 are LGHNA and YSLEER. CDR3 length: 17 amino acids. With 0 bases clipped from V and 6 bases from J, the junction kept 10 bases outside the gene matches. The CDR3 sequence: CASSQDRTSGLLNEQFF. Here the CDR3 DNA reads TGCGCCAGCAGCCAAGATCGAACTAGCGGACTCCTCAATGAGCAGTTCTTC.

This clone was seen a single time. This chain links TRBV21-1 with TRBJ2-7; no check of the table's D call, TRBD1, against the DNA was made. TRBV21-1 is a documented pseudogene. The CDR3 is made up of 13 amino acids. The CDR3 nucleotides read TGTGCCAGCAGCCAAGCGACAGGGTACGAGCAGTACTTC. It encodes CASSQATGYEQYF.

The V gene is TRBV30, the J gene TRBJ2-7; 7 bases are a match to TRBD1. J gave up 3 bases and V 1 base, and 3 bases lay outside the gene matches. The CDR3 length is 13 residues. Germline assignment: CDR1 GTSNPN and CDR2 SVGIG (reference sequence). The CDR3 is CAWSGAGGYEQYF. In DNA, the CDR3 is TGTGCCTGGAGTGGTGCAGGGGGCTACGAGCAGTACTTC.

The chain has TRBV10-3 and TRBJ1-5, with D possibly matching TRBD1 (6 bases). CDR1 ENHRY and CDR2 SYGVKD come from the germline V gene. V lost 0 bases, J lost 1 base, and 10 bases lay in between. This CDR3 spans 16 amino acids. CDR3 loop: CAISESGAGSNQPQHF. For the CDR3, the DNA is TGTGCCATCAGTGAGTCGGGGGCAGGGAGCAATCAGCCCCAGCATTTT.

This clone was observed a few times. The V call is TRBV6-9, the J call TRBJ1-2, with TRBD1 as a possible D gene (5 bases). Deletions cut 5 bases from V and 0 bases from J, with 10 bases between. This CDR3 has 14 residues. CDR1 is MNHGY and CDR2 is SVAAGI in the germline V gene. The CDR3 here is CASSETGPNYGYTF. The CDR3 nucleotides read TGTGCCAGCAGTGAGACGGGACCTAACTATGGCTACACCTTC.

This chain joins TRBV9 and TRBJ2-6; the D gene is possibly TRBD1 (6 bases). V lost 5 bases to trimming and J lost 2 bases, with 11 bases between them. Germline lookup yields CDR1 SGDLS and CDR2 YYNGEE. The CDR3 covers 15 residues. The CDR3 loop is CASRYQGPGANVLTF. CDR3 coding DNA: TGTGCCAGCAGGTACCAGGGGCCTGGGGCCAACGTCCTGACTTTC.

The rearrangement links TRBV6-9 to TRBJ2-1, with D unclear. The V end lost 7 bases, the J end lost 4 bases, and 11 bases lay between the germline ends. The germline V gene has CDR1 MNHGY and CDR2 SVAAGI. The CDR3 consists of 13 residues. The CDR3 nucleotides are TGTGCCAGCACCATATCCCCATACAATGAGCAGTTCTTC. This gives the protein CASTISPYNEQFF.

Within the sample, this clone is medium-sized. The rearrangement uses TRBV18 and TRBJ2-1; 10 bases are shared with TRBD2. The CDR3 totals 14 residues. Per the germline V gene, CDR1 is KGHSH and CDR2 is LQKENI. V shed 10 bases, J shed 5 bases, and the junction held 8 bases outside the gene matches. CDR3 sequence (DNA): TGTGCCACCGTCCTAGCGGGGGCCAACAATGAGCAGTTCTTC. Its translation is CATVLAGANNEQFF.

There are a few counts of this clone. This rearrangement joins TRBV6-5 to TRBJ1-5, with 7 bases that match TRBD1. Looked up from germline, CDR1 is MNHEY and CDR2 is SVGAGI. V was clipped by 5 bases and J by 3 bases; unmatched bases: 7. CDR3 length: 15 amino acids. The CDR3 loop reads CASSQGTVYNQPQHF. CDR3 sequence (DNA): TGTGCCAGCAGTCAAGGGACAGTTTACAATCAGCCCCAGCATTTT.

This clone rates as medium-sized. The chain combines TRBV6-5 with TRBJ1-1, with TRBD1 matching over 9 bases. In germline, CDR1 is MNHEY, CDR2 SVGAGI. Trimming removed 0 bases from V and 1 base from J; junction bases left unmatched: 3. This CDR3 contains 16 residues. CDR3 sequence reads: CASSYSTGGRNTEAFF. In DNA form, the CDR3 reads TGTGCCAGCAGTTACTCGACAGGGGGGCGGAACACTGAAGCTTTCTTT.

The V gene is TRBV29-1, the J gene TRBJ2-7; D not certain. Trimming stripped 3 bases from V and 3 bases from J, with 6 bases between. This CDR3 has 11 amino acids. Germline values: CDR1 SQVTM, CDR2 ANQGSEA. The chain's CDR3 is CSVDHGYEQYF. In DNA form, the CDR3 reads TGCAGCGTTGACCACGGCTACGAGCAGTACTTC.